This T cell receptor (beta chain) was obtained from a study of response to subunit inactivated influenza vaccine. Whole-study results and caveats: After each seasonal influenza vaccination, few new T cells are recruited, the authors suggested.

The CDR3 contains 12 residues. V dropped 6 bases and J dropped 10 bases, with 12 bases sitting between them. Per germline, CDR1 MDHEN and CDR2 SYDVKM. TCRdb ran MiXCR on the RT-PCR reads and lists one entry per CDR3 protein. The profile shows 400,000 to 650,000 distinct CDR3 sequences, more than 7% of them singletons. Notes on this clonotype: Antigen specificity is unknown.

The input for sequencing was PBMCs from blood, taken around 25 months after vaccination. This TCR derives from a man in his fifties or sixties who received an inactivated influenza vaccine. The rearrangement uses TRBV28 and TRBJ2-2, with a weak D call TRBD1 (5 bases). CDR3 in DNA: TGTGCCAGCAGGTCTCAGGGTTTGGAGCTGTTTTTT. It specifies CASRSQGLELFF. Based on the CDR3 plus reference TRBV28 and TRBJ2-2, the full variable domain is DVKVTQSSRYLVKRTGEKVFLECVQDMDHENMFWYRQDPGLGLRLIYFSYDVKMKEKGDIPEGYSVSREKKERFSLILESASTNQTSMYLCASRSQGLELFFGEGSRLTVL.